This T cell receptor beta chain was sequenced for a study of shared clonotypes between healthy human individuals. Cells designated naive CD8 were CD45RO-negative and were positively selected for CCR7, with terminally differentiated effector memory CD45RA+ cells excluded. Clones were read by immunoSEQ multiplex PCR, and TCRdb kept only the in-frame ones, dropping some. The sample comprises about 580,000 clones, more than 95% of which are singletons, and 0.3% rests with the top ten. The CDR3 consists of 14 residues. Germline-derived CDR1 and CDR2 are SEHNR and FQNEAQ (reference sequence). V was shortened by 0 bases and J by 3 bases, with 8 bases between the two germline ends.

This rearrangement joins TRBV7-9 to TRBJ1-1, with D possibly matching TRBD1 (5 bases). What was sequenced was naive CD8+ T cells sorted from blood. The TCR comes from a man in his thirties or forties in good health. As DNA, the CDR3 is TGTGCCAGCAGCTTAGCAGGGGTTGACACTGAAGCTTTCTTT. Amino acids: CASSLAGVDTEAFF.